These 22 T cell receptor beta chains originate from one sample sequenced in a study of post-analysis software for immune sequencing data (dated by TCRdb to between 2015 and 2017). Overall results and qualifications from the work: About 5 TRBV segments, including TRBV5-6, TRBV5-1 and TRBV20-1, were significantly more frequent in patients than controls.

For these receptors, no antigen is known. Receptor libraries were prepared by PCR. The listed sequencing device is Illumina HiSeq 2500. Unique molecular identifiers were incorporated into TCR beta cDNA libraries to reduce PCR and sequencing biases. TCRdb applied fastp at Q25 and MiXCR to the public reads, then kept only in-frame beta chains. Every distinct CDR3 protein forms one entry, paired with its most common genes and DNA. The table for this sample lists some 450,000 distinct CDR3 sequences; roughly 45% of them were counted only once. The biggest ten clones account for 9% to 14% of the sample. Input material: blood. Receptor source: a girl under 18 with multiple sclerosis.

This clonotype was seen more than once but under ten times. V is TRBV20-1 and J is TRBJ1-1, with 9 bases fitting TRBD1. Germline lookup yields CDR1 DFQATT and CDR2 SNEGSKA (reference sequence). After removal of 6 bases from V and 7 bases from J, the junction contained 18 bases not matched to a gene. The CDR3 length is 16 residues. In nucleotides, the CDR3 is TGCAGTGCCACACCGAGACGACAGGGGGGGATTAATGAAGCTTTCTTT. Translating it yields CSATPRRQGGINEAFF.

The chain recombines TRBV3-1 with TRBJ1-1; the match to TRBD1 covers 8 bases. V dropped 4 bases and J dropped 5; count of bases not matched to a gene: 9. The CDR3 totals 15 residues. Germline V gene sequence: CDR1 LGHDT, CDR2 YNNKEL (reference sequence). CDR3 coding DNA: TGTGCCAGCAGCCGCCAGGGGGCGAGTCGTACTGAAGCTTTCTTT. Translated, it gives CASSRQGASRTEAFF.

This clonotype was detected a few times. V usage is TRBV7-2 and J usage is TRBJ2-3; TRBD2 aligns across 9 bases. Losses at the gene ends were 1 base for V and 5 bases for J; bases not matched to a gene: 4. CDR3 length equals 15 residues. The germline V gene has CDR1 SGHTA and CDR2 FQGNSA. CDR3 in amino acids: CASSLVSGSLDTQYF. The CDR3 DNA reads as TGTGCCAGCAGCTTAGTTAGCGGGAGCCTAGATACGCAGTATTTT. Complete variable domain (other parts from reference TRBV7-2 and TRBJ2-3): GAGVSQSPSNKVTEKGKDVELRCDPISGHTALYWYRQSLGQGLEFLIYFQGNSAPDKSGLPSDRFSAERTGGSVSTLTIQRTQQEDSAVYLCASSLVSGSLDTQYFGPGTRLTVL.

The chain couples TRBV7-8 to TRBJ2-3, with 9 bases matching TRBD2. The CDR3 loop spans 16 amino acids. Germline CDR1 is SGHVS and CDR2 is FQNEAQ. After removal of 1 base from V and 2 bases from J, the junction contained 4 bases not matched to a gene. The CDR3 DNA follows: TGTGCCAGCAGCTTAGGAGCGGGAGGCCCCACAGATACGCAGTATTTT. The encoded protein is CASSLGAGGPTDTQYF. Full variable domain (remainder filled in from reference TRBV7-8 and TRBJ2-3): GAGVSQSPRYKVAKRGQDVALRCDPISGHVSLFWYQQALGQGPEFLTYFQNEAQLDKSGLPSDRFFAERPEGSVSTLKIQRTQQEDSAVYLCASSLGAGGPTDTQYFGPGTRLTVL.

This clonotype has more than one count but fewer than ten. The chain combines TRBV28 with TRBJ2-7; TRBD1 agrees at 8 bases. This CDR3 is built from 14 residues. V lost 4 bases to trimming and J lost 3 bases; unmatched junction nucleotides: 5. CDR1 is MDHEN, CDR2 SYDVKM, per germline. CDR3 amino acids: CASSSYRGVYEQYF. CDR3 bases: TGTGCCAGCAGTTCCTACAGGGGGGTCTACGAGCAGTACTTC.

This clonotype was seen a handful of times. V is TRBV12-3 or TRBV12-4 and J is TRBJ2-3; D gene uncertain. The CDR3 loop spans 15 amino acids. V was pared by 6 bases and J by 6 bases, with 19 bases between. CDR3 sequence reads: CASRPQQGYTDTQYF. The CDR3 DNA sequence: TGTGCCAGCAGACCGCAACAAGGCTACACGGATACGCAGTATTTT.

This clonotype was seen only a few times. This chain uses TRBV12-3 or TRBV12-4 with TRBJ2-3; perhaps TRBD2 as D (5 bases). Between the trimmed V and J ends, which lost 6 bases and 2 bases, there was a span of 9 bases. CDR3 length: 13 amino acids. CDR3 nucleotide sequence: TGTGCCAGCAGAAGCGGAATCACAGATACGCAGTATTTT. This gives the protein CASRSGITDTQYF.

A few counts support this clonotype. V is TRBV4-2 and J is TRBJ2-1, with D maybe TRBD1 (6 bases). The V and J ends lost 7 bases and 4 bases respectively, with 20 bases between them. The germline gives CDR1 LGHNA, CDR2 YNFKEQ. This CDR3 is built from 16 residues. CDR3 nucleotide sequence: TGTGCCAGCAACTCACTAGGGCCAGGGGCATACAATGAGCAGTTCTTC. It codes for CASNSLGPGAYNEQFF.

The J gene is TRBJ1-2, the V gene TRBV27, with D unclear. This CDR3 is built from 14 residues. With 4 bases removed from V and 0 bases from J, the gap between germline ends came to 9 bases. CDR1 is MNHEY and CDR2 is SMNVEV in the germline V gene (reference sequence). The DNA of the CDR3 is TGTGCCAGCAGTTCTCGACGGACTAACTATGGCTACACCTTC. Residues: CASSSRRTNYGYTF.

This chain joins TRBV3-1 and TRBJ2-5, with 7 bases matching TRBD1. This CDR3 is built from 16 residues. The ends lost 1 base at V and 3 bases at J; junction bases unmatched: 8. Germline lookup yields CDR1 LGHDT and CDR2 YNNKEL (reference sequence). CDR3 residues: CASSQGPGQPKETQYF. The DNA for the CDR3 is TGTGCCAGCAGCCAAGGTCCGGGACAGCCGAAAGAGACCCAGTACTTC.

V is TRBV7-2 and J is TRBJ2-5; 7 bases are shared with TRBD1. Germline V CDR1 and CDR2: SGHTA, FQGNSA. CDR3 size: 14 residues. Trimming cost V 7 bases and J 5 bases; bases outside gene matches: 10. CDR3 coding DNA: TGTGCCAGCACCCTAAACAGGGGTCAGGAGACCCAGTACTTC. It encodes CASTLNRGQETQYF.

The chain links TRBV7-8 to TRBJ2-1; D might be TRBD1 (5 bases). CDR1 is SGHVS, CDR2 FQNEAQ, per germline. V lost 3 bases to trimming and J lost 15 bases, with 15 bases between them. The length of the CDR3 is 12 residues. CDR3: CASSLFGASLFF. The CDR3 coding sequence is TGTGCCAGCAGCTTGTTTGGGGCTAGTCTGTTCTTC.

This clonotype was seen a few times. This chain joins TRBV29-1 and TRBJ1-2; maybe TRBD1 (5 bases). CDR3 length: 16 amino acids. Trimming left V 3 bases short and J 1 base short, with 18 bases between. Germline CDR1 reads SQVTM; CDR2 reads ANQGSEA. The CDR3 here is CSVEAGGTLNNYGYTF. The CDR3, as DNA: TGCAGCGTTGAGGCGGGAGGGACCTTGAATAACTATGGCTACACCTTC.

This clonotype has only one observation. This chain connects TRBV7-9 to TRBJ2-5; D unresolved. The CDR3 covers 15 residues. From germline, CDR1 is SEHNR and CDR2 FQNEAQ (reference sequence). V was shortened by 5 bases and J by 1 base, with 14 bases between the two germline ends. The DNA of the CDR3 is TGTGCCAGCAGCCCAATCTTCCCCCTCCAAGAGACCCAGTACTTC. This gives the protein CASSPIFPLQETQYF. Filled out from reference TRBV7-9 and TRBJ2-5, the complete variable domain reads DTGVSQNPRHKITKRGQNVTFRCDPISEHNRLYWYRQTLGQGPEFLTYFQNEAQLEKSRLLSDRFSAERPKGSFSTLEIQRTEQGDSAMYLCASSPIFPLQETQYFGPGTRLLVL.

The genes are TRBV20-1 and TRBJ2-1, with 10 nucleotides matching TRBD2. CDR1 and CDR2 from the germline V gene are DFQATT and SNEGSKA (reference sequence). V lost 3 bases, J lost 8 bases, and 13 bases stayed unmatched. The CDR3 consists of 16 residues. The CDR3 reads CSARGVSGRPGDEQFF. In nucleotides, the CDR3 is TGCAGTGCTAGGGGGGTTAGCGGGAGGCCCGGGGATGAGCAGTTCTTC.

V and J are TRBV5-1 and TRBJ2-5, with 8 bases that match TRBD1. In germline, CDR1 is SGHRS, CDR2 YFSETQ. This CDR3 contains 15 residues. Germline trimming cut 2 bases from V and 5 bases from J; bases unmatched to any gene: 8. The CDR3 DNA reads TGCGCCAGCAGCTTATTCAGGGGGCGAGAGGAGACCCAGTACTTC. Its protein is CASSLFRGREETQYF.

The chain has TRBV13 and TRBJ2-3, with 9 bases that match TRBD2. The CDR3 contains 16 residues. Per germline, CDR1 PRHDT and CDR2 FYEKMQ (reference sequence). The V and J ends lost 6 bases and 2 bases, in that order; junction bases with no gene match: 9. The chain's CDR3 is CASSPPGTSYTDTQYF. DNA of the CDR3: TGTGCCAGCAGTCCTCCTGGGACTAGCTACACAGATACGCAGTATTTT.

The rearrangement uses TRBV20-1 and TRBJ2-5; 9 bases fit TRBD2. Germline lookup yields CDR1 DFQATT and CDR2 SNEGSKA (reference sequence). CDR3 length: 19 amino acids. V trimming: 4 bases; J trimming: 4 bases; junction bases outside the gene matches: 22. The CDR3, as DNA: TGCAGTGCTACCCTACTGATAAGCGCTGATGGGACTAGCCCAGAGACCCAGTACTTC. Protein sequence: CSATLLISADGTSPETQYF.

The chain couples TRBV12-3 or TRBV12-4 to TRBJ1-5, with a weak D call TRBD1 (6 bases). With 7 bases removed from V and 3 bases from J, the gap between germline ends came to 13 bases. This CDR3 has 14 residues. The CDR3 DNA reads TGTGCCAGCACCGCCCGGGACACCAATCAGCCCCAGCATTTT. Encoded protein: CASTARDTNQPQHF.

CDR3 amino acids: CSAHPVKQETQYF. The CDR3 nucleotides read TGCAGTGCTCATCCGGTTAAGCAAGAGACCCAGTACTTC. The V and J genes are TRBV20-1 and TRBJ2-5; D is unresolved. CDR1 is DFQATT, CDR2 SNEGSKA, per germline (reference sequence). The ends were cut back, 5 bases at V and 2 bases at J, with 12 bases in the middle. The CDR3 has 13 amino acids.

The rearrangement uses TRBV2 and TRBJ2-3, with 8 bases aligning to TRBD1. Germline CDR1 is SNHLY and CDR2 is FYNNEI. Germline trimming cut 2 bases from V and 3 bases from J; bases unmatched to any gene: 10. CDR3 length: 17 amino acids. The CDR3 DNA sequence: TGTGCCAGCAGTGAATCTTACACGGACAGGGAAACAGATACGCAGTATTTT. Translated, it gives CASSESYTDRETDTQYF.

This clonotype has just one count. The junction and the germline gene differ at one end; a read error may be behind it. J is TRBJ2-5 and V is TRBV12-3 or TRBV12-4; possible D gene TRBD2, 5 bases. CDR3 length equals 15 residues. The CDR3 protein is CTSSLAGGYQETQYF. Written as DNA, the CDR3 is TGTACCAGCAGTTTGGCGGGCGGGTACCAAGAGACCCAGTACTTC.